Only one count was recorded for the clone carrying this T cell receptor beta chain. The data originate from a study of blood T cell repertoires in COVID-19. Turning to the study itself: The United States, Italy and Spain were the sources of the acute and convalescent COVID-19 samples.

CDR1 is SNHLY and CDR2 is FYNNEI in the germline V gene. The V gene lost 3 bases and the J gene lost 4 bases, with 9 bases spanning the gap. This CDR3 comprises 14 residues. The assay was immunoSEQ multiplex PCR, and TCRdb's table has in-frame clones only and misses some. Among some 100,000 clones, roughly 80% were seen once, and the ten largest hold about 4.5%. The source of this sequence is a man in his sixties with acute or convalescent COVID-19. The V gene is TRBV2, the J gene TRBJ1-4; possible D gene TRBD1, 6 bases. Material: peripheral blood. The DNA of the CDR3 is TGTGCCAGCAGTGATGACAGGTTTAATGAAAAACTGTTTTTT. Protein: CASSDDRFNEKLFF.